This record concerns one TCR beta chain sequence. This clone came up a few times. Its antigen is unknown. No clone much larger than this one lies a single base away; base qualities are absent. The sample originates from a study of beta chain features in type 1 diabetes (dated by TCRdb to the late 2010s). Regarding the complete study: Mean age, gender distribution, total cell number and subset yield did not differ between patients and healthy donors. A total of some 100,000,000 sorted cells were examined across all samples, and a strong correlation was observed between cell number per subset and RNA yield. In the study, TCRB repertoires of sorted circulating CD4+ T cell subsets from recently diagnosed type 1 diabetes patients were compared with those of matched healthy donors. Regulatory and stem cell-like memory subsets were obtained from only 8 patients and roughly eight healthy donors, while naive and central memory subsets were obtained from all 30 or so donors.

From each donor, a single peripheral blood sample of approximately 0.11 L on average was drawn into heparinised tubes. Using a panel that included CD45RO, CCR7, CD25, CD127, CD95 and CD27, naive, central memory, regulatory and stem cell-like memory CD4+ T cells were sorted on a BD FACSAria II. Every sorted population had a purity above 95%. PBMCs were isolated right away by Lymphoprep density gradient centrifugation and were stained directly, without culture. So that batch effects would be minimized, each experiment stained and sorted samples in pairs, pairing one healthy donor with one patient. All of the isolated RNA was reverse transcribed with the High Capacity cDNA Reverse Transcription Kit, so expressed TCRB transcripts were sequenced. Deep immunoSEQ sequencing was applied to naive, central memory and regulatory T cell samples, giving an average of around 3.4 million total reads per sample. After sorted cells were lysed in RLT buffer, RNA was extracted with DNase-treated RNeasy Micro or Mini kits, with the choice depending on cell number. Each cell subset was processed on its own to prevent cross-contamination, while patient and healthy donor samples were processed together. The immunoSEQ multiplex PCR was used to amplify TCRB sequences from cDNA, generating 87-bp fragments that spanned the CDR3 region. Sequencing of the amplicons was performed on the Illumina HiSeq platform. As for the original processing: Synthetic template baselines were used to correct PCR bias computationally, reads within Hamming distance 2 were collapsed, and singletons that could not be merged were discarded. Reads were aligned against IMGT so that V, D and J genes, CDR3 length and insertions or deletions at six rearrangement sites could be assigned. Within each subset, clonotype counts were normalized to sorted cell number, after which true diversity and Gini coefficients were computed with the tcR R package. The overlap coefficient, calculated on TCRB nucleotide sequences, was used to measure repertoire sharing. Out-of-frame TCRB sequences from naive cells were analyzed to stand in for the pre-selection repertoire. TCRdb took this table from immuneACCESS and kept in-frame rearrangements with V and J called. Such tables lack part of the clones; where checked against another copy, unresolved V genes explain under half of the gap, and the rest is unexplained. Clonal size and the V and J genes are those of that table, whereas D and trimming came from the DNA. The sample contains about 230,000 clones, 9.6% of them found a single time. The ten largest clones add up to less than 0.035% of the sample.

V loses 0 bases of germline sequence and J loses 0 bases, and the interval between the two ends is 6 bases. CDR1 and CDR2, per the germline V gene, are SGDLS and YYNGEE. The CDR3 numbers 14 residues from cysteine through phenylalanine. The CDR3 DNA has 42 bases and is translated from base 1. The paper's findings and limits, for the study overall: Sequencing cDNA rather than genomic DNA could over-represent highly expressing activated cells, although activation and CD3 levels did not differ between groups. Naive, central memory and regulatory TCRB repertoires appeared more similar among patients than among healthy donors. A moderate but significant shortening of TCRB CDR3 length was observed in type 1 diabetes patients in all four CD4+ subsets. At VDJ recombination sites, type 1 diabetes patients had fewer insertions and more deleted nucleotides, which implies abnormalities in thymic rearrangement. Because small numbers of individuals were included in the HLA sub-analyses, any influence of HLA type on TCRB rearrangement was left unresolved. PCR might favor shorter templates, but patient and control samples were amplified and corrected together, so any skew would affect both groups equally.

This sequence originates from a woman aged 18-29 years in good health. The sequence links TRBV9 to TRBJ1-1; no confident D gene assignment can be made. Sequencing was performed on naive CD4+ T cells from blood. The cell subset or site label of this sample denotes: true naive CD4+ T cells. The DNA is as follows: TGTGCCAGCAGCGTAGGACACTTGAACACTGAAGCTTTCTTT. Its translation reads: CASSVGHLNTEAFF. Extended through the reference TRBV9 and TRBJ1-1 proteins, this CDR3 yields the full variable domain: DSGVTQTPKHLITATGQRVTLRCSPRSGDLSVYWYQQSLDQGLQFLIQYYNGEERAKGNILERFSAQQFPDLHSELNLSSLELGDSALYFCASSVGHLNTEAFFGQGTRLTVV.